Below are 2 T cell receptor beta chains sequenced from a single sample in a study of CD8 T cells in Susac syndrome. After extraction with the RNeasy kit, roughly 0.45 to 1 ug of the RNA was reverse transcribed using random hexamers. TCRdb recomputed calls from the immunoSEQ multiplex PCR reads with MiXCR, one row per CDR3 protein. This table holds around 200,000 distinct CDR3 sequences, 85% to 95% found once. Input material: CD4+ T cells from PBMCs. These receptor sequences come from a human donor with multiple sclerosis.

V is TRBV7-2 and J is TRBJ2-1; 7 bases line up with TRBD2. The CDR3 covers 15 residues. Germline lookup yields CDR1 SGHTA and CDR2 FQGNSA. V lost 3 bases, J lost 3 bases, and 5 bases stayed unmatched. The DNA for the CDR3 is TGTGCCAGCAGCTTCGGGGGGAGGAACTACAATGAGCAGTTCTTC. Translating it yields CASSFGGRNYNEQFF.

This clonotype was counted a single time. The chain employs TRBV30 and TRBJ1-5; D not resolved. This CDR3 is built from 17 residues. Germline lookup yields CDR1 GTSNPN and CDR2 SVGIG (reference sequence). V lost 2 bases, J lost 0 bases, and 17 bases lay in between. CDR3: CAWSQSPPEYSNQPQHF. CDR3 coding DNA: TGTGCCTGGAGTCAGAGTCCGCCAGAGTATAGCAATCAGCCCCAGCATTTT.